The 12 T cell receptor beta chains reported below all come from one sample, sequenced in a study of blood T cell repertoires in COVID-19 (dated by TCRdb to about 2020). Library creation used the immunoSEQ multiplex PCR assay. TCRdb provides this immuneACCESS table in a form limited to in-frame rearrangements. Some clones are lacking; in checked studies, under half of them reflect an unresolved V gene, and why the rest are absent is not known. The sample profile shows roughly 190,000 clones; around 83% of them were found once. Clones ranked in the top ten supply approximately 6.2% of the sample. The sequencing input was peripheral blood. The origin of the receptors is a middle-aged woman with acute or convalescent COVID-19.

The chain has TRBV14 and TRBJ1-4; 8 bases match TRBD1. The trim removed 0 bases at V and 7 bases at J, leaving 7 bases unmatched. The CDR3 covers 16 residues. Germline V gene lookup returns CDR1 SGHDN and CDR2 FVKESK. The CDR3 region has the DNA TGTGCCAGCAGCCAAGACGGGACAGGCAGGCGTGAAAAACTGTTTTTT. Translation gives CASSQDGTGRREKLFF.

This clone occurred a few times. The rearrangement joins TRBV23-1 to TRBJ2-7; D possibly corresponds to TRBD1 (5 bases). TRBV23-1 falls under the ORF class, with uncertain function. This CDR3 is built from 13 residues. The V end lost 4 bases, the J end lost 3 bases, and 10 bases lay between the germline ends. The CDR3 is CASSLRTNYEQYF. The CDR3 DNA reads TGCGCCAGCAGTCTTAGGACAAACTACGAGCAGTACTTC.

The count of this clone is one. The rearrangement joins TRBV28 to TRBJ1-2, with D maybe TRBD1 (6 bases). Germline V gene lookup returns CDR1 MDHEN and CDR2 SYDVKM. V shed 6 bases and J shed 7 bases, with 18 bases lying between them. CDR3 length: 14 amino acids. For the CDR3, the DNA is TGTGCCAGCAGCCGCGATGGACAGCTTAGTGGCTACACCTTC. Its translation is CASSRDGQLSGYTF.

V is TRBV27 and J is TRBJ1-2, with 9 bases lining up with TRBD1. With 0 bases clipped from V and 2 bases from J, the junction kept 1 base outside the gene matches. The CDR3 has 15 amino acids. The germline CDR1 and CDR2 sequences are MNHEY and SMNVEV (reference sequence). The CDR3 reads CASSLSGTGNYGYTF. CDR3 bases: TGTGCCAGCAGTTTATCCGGGACAGGGAACTATGGCTACACCTTC.

V usage is TRBV13 and J usage is TRBJ2-1; 9 bases match TRBD2. V dropped 5 bases and J dropped 10; count of bases not matched to a gene: 12. Germline V gene lookup returns CDR1 PRHDT and CDR2 FYEKMQ (reference sequence). CDR3 length equals 15 residues. CDR3 DNA: TGTGCCAGCAGCCCAGGGACTAGCCCCGCGGGGGAGCAGTTCTTC. Amino acids: CASSPGTSPAGEQFF.

The chain's CDR3 is CAWSVGAGTQYF. CDR3 bases: TGTGCCTGGAGTGTAGGGGCTGGGACCCAGTACTTC. The chain is built from TRBV30 and TRBJ2-5; maybe TRBD1 (5 bases). Germline CDR1 reads GTSNPN; CDR2 reads SVGIG (reference sequence). The CDR3 loop spans 12 amino acids. V lost 0 bases and J 7 bases, leaving 9 bases between the germline ends. Full variable domain (rest looked up from reference TRBV30 and TRBJ2-5): SQTIHQWPATLVQPVGSPLSLECTVEGTSNPNLYWYRQAAGRGLQLLFYSVGIGQISSEVPQNLSASRPQDRQFILSSKKLLLSDSGFYLCAWSVGAGTQYFGPGTRLLVL.

This chain uses TRBV4-2 with TRBJ2-1; 13 bases map to TRBD2. Germline trimming cut 7 bases from V and 8 bases from J; bases unmatched to any gene: 8. Germline loops: CDR1 LGHNA, CDR2 YNFKEQ. The length of the CDR3 is 15 residues. In DNA form, the CDR3 reads TGTGCCAGCACGTCGACTAGCGGGGGGTGGCATGAGCAGTTCTTC. Translated, it gives CASTSTSGGWHEQFF.

The chain recombines TRBV6-5 with TRBJ2-3; weak D call: TRBD2 (7 bases). The CDR3 consists of 15 residues. The germline V and J ends were trimmed by 7 bases and 4 bases, with 18 bases remaining between them. Germline V gene sequence: CDR1 MNHEY, CDR2 SVGAGI. CDR3 sequence: CASTRSSGGPDTQYF. The CDR3 DNA follows: TGTGCCAGCACCCGGAGCTCGGGGGGCCCAGATACGCAGTATTTT.

Comment on this clone: One end of the junction varies from germline; a read error may be responsible. The CDR3 reads CASSLGFSGGPDTQYF. The DNA for the CDR3 is TGTGCTAGCAGCTTAGGATTTAGTGGGGGCCCAGATACGCAGTATTTT. The rearrangement links TRBV7-7 to TRBJ2-3; D possibly corresponds to TRBD1 (6 bases). Germline V CDR1 and CDR2: SSHAT, FNYEAQ (reference sequence). The CDR3 totals 16 residues.

In this sample, this clone turned up a few times. V usage is TRBV27 and J usage is TRBJ2-7; possible D gene TRBD1, 5 bases. This CDR3 spans 12 amino acids. Trimming cost V 3 bases and J 6 bases, with 9 bases left between them. The germline V gene has CDR1 MNHEY and CDR2 SMNVEV (reference sequence). CDR3 coding DNA: TGTGCCAGCAGTTTGCCCCAGGGCGAGCAGTACTTC. Amino acid sequence: CASSLPQGEQYF.

The rearrangement uses TRBV29-1 and TRBJ2-2; 7 positions match TRBD1. The germline V gene has CDR1 SQVTM and CDR2 ANQGSEA. This CDR3 has 14 amino acids. Germline trimming cut 4 bases from V and 0 bases from J; bases unmatched to any gene: 2. CDR3 sequence reads: CSVGQGANTGELFF. Written as DNA, the CDR3 is TGCAGCGTTGGCCAGGGGGCGAACACCGGGGAGCTGTTTTTT.

This clone was detected once. V and J are TRBV19 and TRBJ2-1; TRBD2 matches 9 bases. Trimming cost V 5 bases and J 3 bases; bases outside gene matches: 8. The CDR3 has 16 residues. Germline V lookup: CDR1 LNHDA, CDR2 SQIVND (reference sequence). The CDR3 coding sequence is TGTGCCAGTAGTGTGACTAGCGGATACCTCTACAATGAGCAGTTCTTC. It is translated as CASSVTSGYLYNEQFF.